Listed below are T cell receptor beta chains from one sample, sequenced in a study of blood T cell dynamics during melanoma immunotherapy. Sequenced by immunoSEQ multiplex PCR; TCRdb stores in-frame clones only, minus some. The data show approximately 23,000 clones, under 90% seen once. Source: blood, taken from a patient treated with checkpoint blockade. Receptors originate from a human donor with melanoma. Both conserved end residues are part of each CDR3. D genes are given only for firm matches. Some rows mark clone size as missing; the rest say once, few, many or name a class of expanded clone.

>NA|TRBJ1-5|NA|TRBV27
CASSFRQNSNQPQHF
TGTGCCAGCAGTTTTCGACAAAATAGCAATCAGCCCCAGCATTTT
>NA|TRBJ1-2|NA|TRBV6-5
CASSYSGQNYGYTF
TGTGCCAGCAGTTACTCAGGACAGAACTATGGCTACACCTTC
>NA|TRBJ1-5|NA|TRBV10-3
CAISERSGKVGNQPQHF
TGTGCCATCAGTGAGAGGTCGGGGAAAGTAGGCAATCAGCCCCAGCATTTT
>NA|TRBJ1-3|TRBD1|TRBV11-3
CASSSKGQAGNTIYF
TGTGCCAGCAGCTCGAAGGGACAGGCTGGAAACACCATATATTTT
>NA|TRBJ2-2|TRBD1|TRBV19
CASRPRDRGLTGELFF
TGTGCCAGTAGACCCCGGGACAGGGGGCTCACCGGGGAGCTGTTTTTT
>NA|TRBJ2-7|TRBD2|TRBV7-9
CASSFGTSGGNSYEQYF
TGTGCCAGCAGCTTTGGGACTAGCGGGGGAAACTCCTACGAGCAGTACTTC
>NA|TRBJ2-6|NA|TRBV11-2
CASSLGAPGANVLTF
TGTGCCAGCAGCTTAGGAGCCCCTGGGGCCAACGTCCTGACTTTC
>NA|TRBJ2-2|TRBD2|TRBV27
CASTPGGTGELFF
TGTGCCAGCACGCCGGGGGGGACCGGGGAGCTGTTTTTT
>NA|TRBJ1-4|NA|TRBV7-9
CASSLSQGPNEKLFF
TGTGCCAGCAGCCTCTCCCAGGGACCTAATGAAAAACTGTTTTTT
>once|TRBJ1-1|NA|TRBV6-1
CATNHRENTEAFF
TGTGCCACCAATCACAGGGAAAACACTGAAGCTTTCTTT
>NA|TRBJ1-3|NA|TRBV9
CASSVGGTGNTIYF
TGTGCCAGCAGCGTAGGGGGTACTGGAAACACCATATATTTT
>NA|TRBJ2-3|NA|TRBV18
CASSSTSTDTQYF
TGTGCCAGCTCATCAACTAGCACAGATACGCAGTATTTT
>NA|TRBJ2-1|TRBD2|TRBV9
CASSVRAGGDNEQFF
TGTGCCAGCAGCGTTCGGGCGGGAGGGGACAATGAGCAGTTCTTC
>NA|TRBJ2-2|NA|TRBV7-6
CASSRDQNTNTGELFF
TGTGCCAGCAGCCGAGACCAGAACACGAACACCGGGGAGCTGTTTTTT
>NA|TRBJ2-6|NA|TRBV19
CASSFPMGSGANVLTF
TGTGCCAGTAGTTTCCCCATGGGCTCTGGGGCCAACGTCCTGACTTTC
>NA|TRBJ2-7|NA|TRBV14
CASSQDLLVFEQYF
TGTGCCAGCAGCCAAGATTTGCTAGTTTTCGAGCAGTACTTC
>NA|TRBJ2-1|NA|TRBV6-5
CASSRDPLNEQFF
TGTGCCAGCAGTCGGGACCCACTAAATGAGCAGTTCTTC
>once|TRBJ2-1|NA|TRBV27
CASSSGAGTHNEQFF
TGTGCCAGCAGTTCCGGTGCGGGGACGCACAATGAGCAGTTCTTC
>NA|TRBJ2-1|NA|TRBV19
CASSRDSRSSYNEQFF
TGTGCCAGTAGTAGGGATAGCCGGAGCTCCTACAATGAGCAGTTCTTC
>NA|TRBJ1-5|TRBD1|TRBV7-6
CASSLGTGRNQPQHF
TGTGCCAGCAGCCTAGGGACAGGGCGCAATCAGCCCCAGCATTTT
>NA|TRBJ2-1|NA|TRBV6-1
CASSGSTEQFF
TGTGCCAGCAGCGGGAGCACTGAGCAGTTCTTC
>NA|TRBJ1-5|TRBD1|TRBV5-4
CASSLDRDSFQPQHF
TGTGCCAGCAGCTTGGACCGGGACAGTTTTCAGCCCCAGCATTTT
>NA|TRBJ2-1|TRBD2|TRBV29-1
CSVRPGLAGFNEQFF
TGCAGCGTAAGACCGGGACTAGCGGGATTCAATGAGCAGTTCTTC
>NA|TRBJ1-1|TRBD1|TRBV18
CASSLDRENTEAFF
TGTGCCAGCTCATTGGACAGGGAGAACACTGAAGCTTTCTTT
>once|TRBJ2-3|TRBD2|TRBV4-1
CASSQAAGGRGTQYF
TGCGCCAGCAGCCAAGCCGCGGGGGGGCGAGGTACGCAGTATTTT
>NA|TRBJ1-2|TRBD1|TRBV6-5
CASSYHDRGQGYTF
TGTGCCAGCAGTTACCACGACAGGGGGCAAGGCTACACCTTC
>NA|TRBJ2-3|TRBD2|TRBV18
CASSPINHQRGADTQYF
TGTGCCAGCTCACCTATTAACCACCAGCGGGGCGCAGATACGCAGTATTTT
>NA|TRBJ2-7|NA|TRBV28
CASVPAAGASYEQYF
TGTGCCAGCGTACCCGCCGCGGGGGCTTCCTACGAGCAGTACTTC